This record concerns one T cell receptor beta chain sequence. In the source study's methods: The assay estimated nucleated cells by amplifying reference gene primers. Profiled with immunoSEQ multiplex PCR; TCRdb holds only in-frame clones, not every one. V and J calls and clone size are given by that table; D and trimming were obtained from the DNA. The data show about 300,000 clones, around 80% seen once. The data were obtained in a study of blood T cell repertoires in COVID-19. Across the study: The United States, Italy and Spain provided the acute and convalescent COVID-19 samples. PBMCs, B-cell-depleted T cells, or T cells were the source of the cDNA or gDNA that made up the material.

V shed 3 bases, J shed 6 bases, and the junction held 14 bases outside the gene matches. The CDR3 contains 16 residues. The chain links TRBV23-1 to TRBJ2-7, with 7 bases lining up with TRBD2. TRBV23-1 has ORF status, its function being uncertain. Sequencing input: peripheral blood. The sequence was collected from a woman in her forties or fifties with acute or convalescent COVID-19. As DNA, the CDR3 is TGCGCCAGCAGTCATTCCCTACGGGGAGGGCCGGGCGAGCAGTACTTC. Translated, it gives CASSHSLRGGPGEQYF.